A selection of T cell receptor beta chains follows, all from one sample in a study of blood T cells in healthy people across ages. TCRdb passed the 5' RACE reads through MiXCR, listing each CDR3 protein once. Of approximately 360,000 distinct CDR3 sequences in the sample, approximately 52% were seen once. The sample taken for sequencing was blood. These receptors all stem from a man in his fifties or sixties in good health. CDR3s include the opening cysteine and the closing phenylalanine or tryptophan. A D gene is named only where the DNA matches it firmly.

V gene: TRBV20-1; D gene: TRBD2; CDR3 protein: CSALAGVGITQYF
V gene: TRBV7-8; D gene: TRBD2; CDR3 protein: CAGSLARESDTQYF
V gene: TRBV28; D gene: TRBD2; CDR3 protein: CASSHLAGGPYEQYF
V gene: TRBV9; D gene: .; CDR3 protein: CASSVAEAYNEQYF
V gene: TRBV18; D gene: .; CDR3 protein: CASSPFMGKGWETQYF
V gene: TRBV7-9; D gene: TRBD2; CDR3 protein: CASSGSGADLEQYF
V gene: TRBV7-2; D gene: .; CDR3 protein: CASSIDQQETQYF
V gene: TRBV19; D gene: TRBD1; CDR3 protein: CASSIWTGEETQYF
V gene: TRBV29-1; D gene: TRBD2; CDR3 protein: CSLTSGNVNRNEQFF
V gene: TRBV11-2; D gene: TRBD2; CDR3 protein: CASSLGTSSRGNTQYF
V gene: TRBV6-1; D gene: TRBD2; CDR3 protein: CASSFAGEDTDTQYF
V gene: TRBV5-1; D gene: .; CDR3 protein: CASSHGQNTEAFF
V gene: TRBV4-3; D gene: TRBD2; CDR3 protein: CASSLGLAVGETQYF
V gene: TRBV18; D gene: .; CDR3 protein: CASSRNAGYQETQYF
V gene: TRBV5-4; D gene: TRBD1; CDR3 protein: CASSMDREENIQYF
V gene: TRBV25-1; D gene: TRBD1; CDR3 protein: CASSEYGTAQETQYF
V gene: TRBV28; D gene: TRBD1; CDR3 protein: CASSLYRGSSYEQYF
V gene: TRBV18; D gene: .; CDR3 protein: CASSPSRNQPQHF
V gene: TRBV6-1; D gene: .; CDR3 protein: CASLSYNEQFF
V gene: TRBV7-6; D gene: .; CDR3 protein: CASSLAGPNEKLFF